The present entry profiles one T cell receptor (beta chain) with its context. Its cognate antigen is unknown. The CDR3 sequence is 13 residues long. The ends were cut back, 1 base at V and 5 bases at J, with 8 bases in the middle. The V gene's germline CDR1 is MGHRA and CDR2 YSYEKL. Sequenced by immunoSEQ multiplex PCR; TCRdb stores in-frame clones only, minus some. The sample has around 130,000 clones; roughly 90% are singletons. This sample stems from a study of T cell responses to AZD1222 COVID-19 vaccine. Findings and limits, study-wide: Only a handful of individuals given AZD1222 were seropositive at baseline. The donor cohort was predominantly white British with a female majority, and clonal diversity may have been underestimated. Receipt of two AZD1222 doses was followed by a rise in Spike-specific TCR breadth and depth. Reportedly, nearly half the spike-specific TCRs target unmutated variant regions.

The chain is built from TRBV4-1 and TRBJ2-5; no firm D call. This receptor was identified in an adult who received the MenACWY meningococcal vaccine as a control. Sequenced material: peripheral blood, taken 28 days after the second dose of the MenACWY control vaccine. The CDR3 loop is CASSQANGETQYF. CDR3 nucleotides: TGCGCCAGCAGCCAAGCCAACGGGGAGACCCAGTACTTC.